The clone carrying this T cell receptor (beta chain) was seen only a few times. CDR3 length equals 19 residues. Trimming took 4 bases from V and 5 from J, leaving 27 bases between them. The V gene's germline CDR1 is KGHSY and CDR2 FQNENV. The sample comes from a study of shared clonotypes between healthy human individuals. Unsorted PBMC DNA was run through sequencing on ten immunoSEQ deep assay plates. Profiling relied on immunoSEQ multiplex PCR, and the TCRdb table lists in-frame clones only, not all of them. This table has fewer than 600,000 clones, more than 65% appearing once. The genes are TRBV16 and TRBJ1-3; D is unresolved. The sample comprised PBMCs. This receptor was identified in a woman aged 40 to 50 in good health. Some clones in this sample may be carry-over from other donors' samples. The CDR3 DNA reads TGTGCCAGCAGCCGAGAAATTGTCAGGACGGAACTCAGAAGAAACACCATATATTTT. It encodes CASSREIVRTELRRNTIYF.